This paragraph covers one T cell receptor (beta chain) sequence. Its cognate antigen is unknown. Generated by immunoSEQ multiplex PCR, the TCRdb table keeps only in-frame clones and is missing some. The sample carries about 65,000 clones, roughly four fifths recorded once. The data belong to a study of radiation and T cells in renal cell carcinoma. Overall study findings and caveats: Baseline intratumoral clonotype presence is unknown without pretreatment biopsies.

Indicated time point: blood 2 weeks post-SBRT. The treatment: 15 Gy SBRT to primary tumor, nephrectomy 4 weeks later. The CDR3 loop spans 12 amino acids. Germline values: CDR1 LGHNA, CDR2 YSLEER. V was trimmed by 1 base and J by 5 bases, leaving 5 bases between them. This TCR came from a man aged 55 to 70 with renal cell carcinoma. The rearrangement joins TRBV4-3 to TRBJ1-1; D unresolved. Material: blood, obtained from a patient whose treatment included radiotherapy and nephrectomy. The CDR3: CASSQGNTEAFF. CDR3 nucleotides: TGCGCCAGCAGCCAAGGTAATACTGAAGCTTTCTTT.